The 15 T cell receptor beta chains reported below all come from one sample, sequenced in a study of blood T cells in healthy people across ages (dated by TCRdb to between 2014 and 2017). Library prep was done by 5' RACE. The reads were generated on an Illumina HiSeq 2500. A second PCR of roughly 6 to 11 cycles was run with a J-beta primer mix and a sample-barcoded 5' primer. The public sequencing data were trimmed at Q25 with fastp and processed into clonotypes with MiXCR by TCRdb, which kept only in-frame beta chains. CDR3 protein duplicates are merged, each entry listing the most common genes and DNA. This sample gives about a million distinct CDR3 sequences in total; approximately 50% of them show up just once. The ten largest clones capture 20% to 25% of the sample. Sequenced sample: blood. Source of these receptors: a woman aged 55-70 years in good health.

The chain is built from TRBV25-1 and TRBJ2-2, with D unresolved. The V end lost 1 base, the J end lost 2 bases, and 11 bases lay between the germline ends. Germline V gene sequence: CDR1 MGHDK, CDR2 SYGVNS. The CDR3 extends over 16 amino acids. The DNA of the CDR3 is TGTGCCAGCAGTGAATGGGCGGCAGATAACACCGGGGAGCTGTTTTTT. It is translated as CASSEWAADNTGELFF. The entire variable domain, with the rest obtained from reference TRBV25-1 and TRBJ2-2, is as follows: EADIYQTPRYLVIGTGKKITLECSQTMGHDKMYWYQQDPGMELHLIHYSYGVNSTEKGDLSSESTVSRIRTEHFPLTLESARPSHTSQYLCASSEWAADNTGELFFGEGSRLTVL.

The J gene is TRBJ1-5, the V gene TRBV28, with TRBD1 as a possible D gene (5 bases). CDR3 size: 14 residues. Germline V gene data show CDR1 as MDHEN and CDR2 as SYDVKM. V lost 8 bases to trimming and J lost 6 bases, with 17 bases between them. For the CDR3, the DNA is TGTGCCAGCCGGAAAGGGGTCGCGGGTCAGCCCCAGCATTTT. It yields the protein CASRKGVAGQPQHF.

This chain joins TRBV4-1 and TRBJ2-3; possibly TRBD1 for D (5 bases). The ends were cut back, 0 bases at V and 3 bases at J, with 16 bases in the middle. Germline CDR1 reads MGHRA; CDR2 reads YSYEKL. This CDR3 has 17 residues. In nucleotides, the CDR3 is TGCGCCAGCAGCCAAGATCCCCACAGGACGGTAACAGATACGCAGTATTTT. It encodes CASSQDPHRTVTDTQYF.

About this clonotype: This probably arose from a read error, given a far larger clone one base away. This chain connects TRBV28 to TRBJ2-7; 11 bases line up with TRBD2. The length of the CDR3 is 14 residues. Germline lookup yields CDR1 MDHEN and CDR2 SYDVKM. V was pared by 6 bases and J by 3 bases, with 4 bases of the junction left unmatched. This CDR3 reads CASSPTSGIYEQYF. The CDR3 nucleotides are TGTGCCAGCAGCCCGACTAGCGGGATCTACGAGCAGTACTTC.

The chain combines TRBV9 with TRBJ2-3; 10 bases are shared with TRBD2. The CDR3 covers 16 residues. Looked up from germline, CDR1 is SGDLS and CDR2 is YYNGEE. The trim removed 4 bases at V and 1 base at J, leaving 6 bases unmatched. The CDR3 region is CASSPQLAGRTDTQYF. The DNA of the CDR3 is TGTGCCAGCAGCCCGCAACTAGCGGGACGCACAGATACGCAGTATTTT.

This clonotype has just a few counts. This rearrangement joins TRBV4-2 to TRBJ2-7; D is unclear. Deletions cut 1 base from V and 3 bases from J, with 10 bases between. The germline gives CDR1 LGHNA, CDR2 YNFKEQ. CDR3 size: 14 residues. In DNA form, the CDR3 reads TGTGCCAGCAGCCAAGGACTGATGAACTACGAGCAGTACTTC. Translation gives CASSQGLMNYEQYF.

This clonotype was counted only a few times. The chain combines TRBV3-1 with TRBJ2-5, with 9 bases that match TRBD2. The CDR3 is made up of 15 amino acids. The junction had 3 bases not matched to a gene; V was cut back by 0 bases and J by 4 bases. Germline loops: CDR1 LGHDT, CDR2 YNNKEL (reference sequence). CDR3 bases: TGTGCCAGCAGCCAAGATAGCGGGGGCAGAGAGACCCAGTACTTC. Amino acids: CASSQDSGGRETQYF.

The genes are TRBV12-3 or TRBV12-4 and TRBJ1-5, with D perhaps TRBD1 (6 bases). Deletions cut 5 bases from V and 6 bases from J, with 20 bases between. The CDR3 has 16 amino acids. This CDR3 reads CASSQRGGLTGQPQHF. The CDR3 region has the DNA TGTGCCAGCAGTCAAAGGGGGGGGCTTACCGGTCAGCCCCAGCATTTT.

The chain is built from TRBV3-1 and TRBJ2-1, with TRBD1 matching 9 bases. Germline loops: CDR1 LGHDT, CDR2 YNNKEL (reference sequence). There are 15 residues in the CDR3. V was clipped by 4 bases and J by 5 bases; unmatched bases: 6. The CDR3 region is CASSLGTGTNNEQFF. DNA for the CDR3: TGTGCCAGCAGCCTTGGGACAGGGACTAACAATGAGCAGTTCTTC.

A single count supports this clonotype. J is TRBJ2-2 and V is TRBV7-9, with D perhaps matching TRBD1 (6 bases). Germline V gives CDR1 SEHNR, CDR2 FQNEAQ (reference sequence). The ends were cut back, 2 bases at V and 5 bases at J, with 9 bases in the middle. The length of the CDR3 is 14 residues. Here the CDR3 DNA reads TGTGCCAGCAGCTTATGGACAGTTACCGGGGAGCTGTTTTTT. Amino acids: CASSLWTVTGELFF. The full variable domain, its missing parts supplied by reference TRBV7-9 and TRBJ2-2, is DTGVSQNPRHKITKRGQNVTFRCDPISEHNRLYWYRQTLGQGPEFLTYFQNEAQLEKSRLLSDRFSAERPKGSFSTLEIQRTEQGDSAMYLCASSLWTVTGELFFGEGSRLTVL.

V usage is TRBV7-6 and J usage is TRBJ2-7; TRBD1 agrees at 9 bases. V lost 3 bases to trimming and J lost 2 bases; unmatched junction nucleotides: 5. CDR3 length: 15 residues. CDR1 and CDR2 from the germline V gene are SGHVS and FNYEAQ. This CDR3 reads CASSFRTGETYEQYF. CDR3 nucleotides: TGTGCCAGCAGCTTCCGGACAGGGGAGACCTACGAGCAGTACTTC. The variable domain in full, with the rest retrieved from reference TRBV7-6 and TRBJ2-7, is GAGVSQSPRYKVTKRGQDVALRCDPISGHVSLYWYRQALGQGPEFLTYFNYEAQQDKSGLPNDRFSAERPEGSISTLTIQRTEQRDSAMYRCASSFRTGETYEQYFGPGTRLTVT.

This clonotype was observed many times. The chain carries TRBV7-9 and TRBJ2-3, with 10 bases lining up with TRBD2. V shed 1 base, J shed 3 bases, and the junction held 4 bases outside the gene matches. The length of the CDR3 is 16 residues. CDR1 is SEHNR and CDR2 is FQNEAQ in the germline V gene (reference sequence). CDR3 nucleotide sequence: TGTGCCAGCAGCTTAGGGCTAGCGGGAGTGACAGATACGCAGTATTTT. Amino acid sequence: CASSLGLAGVTDTQYF.

The rearrangement links TRBV28 to TRBJ2-3; 13 bases fit TRBD2. Germline CDR1 and CDR2: MDHEN and SYDVKM. This CDR3 is built from 19 residues. Unmatched junction bases numbered 11, after V lost 4 bases and J lost 1 base. The CDR3 DNA is TGTGCCAGCAGTTCCCTCGGGACTAGCGGGATGAGGGGCACAGATACGCAGTATTTT. Amino acid sequence: CASSSLGTSGMRGTDTQYF.

The V and J genes are TRBV7-9 and TRBJ1-1; 7 bases map to TRBD1. Germline assignment: CDR1 SEHNR and CDR2 FQNEAQ (reference sequence). After removal of 4 bases from V and 0 bases from J, the junction contained 8 bases not matched to a gene. There are 16 residues in the CDR3. CDR3 nucleotides: TGTGCCAGCAGCTCTATCCCGACAGGGATGAACACTGAAGCTTTCTTT. Encoded protein: CASSSIPTGMNTEAFF. The full variable domain, completed using reference TRBV7-9 and TRBJ1-1, is DTGVSQNPRHKITKRGQNVTFRCDPISEHNRLYWYRQTLGQGPEFLTYFQNEAQLEKSRLLSDRFSAERPKGSFSTLEIQRTEQGDSAMYLCASSSIPTGMNTEAFFGQGTRLTVV.

This clonotype appeared a few times. This sequence joins TRBV7-2 and TRBJ2-5; unclear D gene. V was trimmed by 2 bases and J by 4 bases, leaving 11 bases between them. The CDR3 is 14 residues long. Looked up from germline, CDR1 is SGHTA and CDR2 is FQGNSA. CDR3 nucleotides: TGTGCCAGCAGCTTACCGTGGTCCGCAGAGACCCAGTACTTC. It specifies CASSLPWSAETQYF.